Listed below are T cell receptor beta chains from one sample, sequenced in a study of graft-versus-host responses after intestinal transplantation. TCRdb keeps only in-frame clones here, not all; method: immunoSEQ multiplex PCR. The table records tens of thousands of clones, about 89% of them present only once. This specimen consisted of PBMCs, obtained almost 320 days after intestinal transplant. Source of these receptors: a human patient who received an intestinal transplant, so some T cells may come from the graft donor. Both conserved end residues are part of each CDR3. The D gene is left open where the match is weak. Where a row states a size, it is once, few, many or the class of an expanded clone; other rows omit it.

clone size | D gene | J gene | V gene | CDR3 protein | CDR3 DNA
few | TRBD1 | TRBJ2-7 | TRBV5-1 | CASSLGQGAYEQYF | TGCGCCAGCAGCTTGGGACAGGGGGCCTACGAGCAGTACTTC
once | - | TRBJ2-5 | TRBV15 | CATSRDYSQTQYF | TGTGCCACCAGCAGAGACTACAGCCAGACCCAGTACTTC
- | - | TRBJ2-2 | TRBV5-1 | CASRDRRRTGELFF | TGCGCCAGCAGAGACAGAAGGCGGACCGGGGAGCTGTTTTTT
- | TRBD1 | TRBJ1-2 | TRBV19 | CATSGPGTGPLRGYTF | TGTGCCACCAGTGGGCCCGGGACAGGACCCCTGCGTGGCTACACCTTC
few | - | TRBJ1-4 | TRBV5-1 | CASRLVTLANEKLFF | TGCGCCAGCAGGTTGGTGACCCTGGCTAATGAAAAACTGTTTTTT
- | - | TRBJ2-3 | TRBV28 | CASSYEGTTVLTDTQYF | TGTGCCAGCAGTTATGAAGGGACAACCGTTCTCACAGATACGCAGTATTTT
- | TRBD2 | TRBJ2-7 | TRBV6-1 | CASTVWRGSSYEQYF | TGTGCCAGCACAGTCTGGCGGGGGAGCTCCTACGAGCAGTACTTC
once | TRBD2 | TRBJ2-3 | TRBV9 | CASSPRGTSGSTDTQYF | TGTGCCAGCAGCCCCCGAGGGACTAGCGGGAGCACAGATACGCAGTATTTT
- | TRBD2 | TRBJ2-2 | TRBV4-1 | CASSQTLAGLYTGELFF | TGCGCCAGCAGCCAAACTCTAGCGGGACTATACACCGGGGAGCTGTTTTTT
- | - | TRBJ1-5 | TRBV2 | CASSEVRGGQPQHF | TGTGCCAGCAGTGAAGTCAGGGGAGGGCAGCCCCAGCATTTT
- | TRBD2 | TRBJ2-3 | TRBV18 | CASSRIGGGATDTQYF | TGTGCCAGCTCACGGATCGGCGGGGGGGCCACAGATACGCAGTATTTT
once | - | TRBJ2-1 | TRBV7-2 | CASSLAATIEQFF | TGTGCCAGCAGCTTAGCGGCTACAATTGAGCAGTTCTTC
- | - | TRBJ1-1 | TRBV6-5 | CASSYSGEAFF | TGTGCCAGCAGTTACTCAGGTGAAGCTTTCTTT
- | - | TRBJ2-3 | TRBV4-2 | CASSQVDRWMTDTQYF | TGTGCCAGCAGCCAAGTAGACAGGTGGATGACAGATACGCAGTATTTT
few | - | TRBJ2-5 | TRBV28 | CASSFRPGGGETQYF | TGTGCCAGCAGTTTCAGGCCGGGCGGAGGGGAGACCCAGTACTTC
- | - | TRBJ2-7 | TRBV5-1 | CASRAGADGPYEQYF | TGCGCCAGCAGAGCAGGGGCGGACGGCCCCTACGAGCAGTACTTC
- | TRBD2 | TRBJ2-3 | TRBV6-1 | CASSGLAGGPDTQYF | TGTGCCAGCAGTGGGCTAGCGGGGGGCCCCGATACGCAGTATTTT